These 32 T cell receptor beta chains originate from one sample sequenced in a study of CD8+ T cells in alopecia areata. Cells from pooled cutaneous lymph nodes were sorted by CD4, CD8alpha, NKG2D, NKG2ACE and other markers. Once RNA had been extracted, it was reverse transcribed into cDNA to act as the sequencing template. Repertoires were generated with immunoSEQ multiplex PCR, while TCRdb's copy carries only in-frame clones and drops some. There are 200,000 to 300,000 clones in the sample, none observed a single time. Sequenced input: CD4+ T cells sorted from a lymph node. The receptors stem from a C3H/HeJ mouse with alopecia areata. The MHC haplotype of the strain is H2-k.

About this clone: Gene names and germline refer to mouse. From the germline J gene comes the end of the CDR3, since the read stops 4 residues before it. The rearrangement joins TRBV5 to TRBJ2-3, with 7 bases aligning to TRBD2. Germline assignment: CDR1 LGHNA and CDR2 YNLKQL (reference sequence). This CDR3 comprises 14 residues. With V trimmed by 4 bases and J by 2 bases, 3 bases remained unmatched. The DNA read from the CDR3 is TGTGCCAGCAGCCCCTGGGGGTATGCAGAA. It specifies CASSPWGYAE. The whole CDR3 is CASSPWGYAETLYF.

This clone was recorded a few times. The genes are named according to mouse. Read sequence stops 4 residues before the CDR3 end, and the germline J gene provides the missing end. This rearrangement joins TRBV13-1 to TRBJ2-3; possible D gene TRBD2, 6 bases. V dropped 0 bases and J dropped 3 bases, with 17 bases sitting between them. Germline values: CDR1 NSHNY, CDR2 SYGAGN. The CDR3 is 17 residues long. The part of the CDR3 DNA that was read is TGTGCCAGCAGTGATGCGCGCGGGACCCTGGGGGCAGAA. This translates into CASSDARGTLGAE. The entire CDR3 protein is CASSDARGTLGAETLYF.

Regarding this clone: The listed genes are named as in mouse. The CDR3 extends 4 residues past the end of the read, so its final part is completed from the germline J gene. V gene TRBV4 combines with J gene TRBJ2-3; a weak D match, TRBD1 (6 bases). Trimming removed 6 bases at V and 0 bases at J, with 10 bases between. This CDR3 region has 14 residues. The germline gives CDR1 LGHDT, CDR2 YNNKQL (reference sequence). The CDR3: CASRLQGSAETLYF. CDR3 DNA, as far as it was read: TGTGCCAGCAGGTTACAGGGAAGTGCAGAA.

Comment on this clone: Here the gene names and germline are mouse. The read falls 3 residues short of the CDR3 end, and the missing part is taken from the germline J gene. The gene calls are TRBV21 and TRBJ1-6, with a weak D call TRBD1 (6 bases). Being an ORF, TRBV21 has a function that is uncertain. TRBJ1-6 qualifies as an ORF whose function is uncertain. V was clipped by 0 bases and J by 5 bases, with 8 bases between them. This CDR3 spans 15 amino acids. The CDR3 loop reads CASSQSGGDNSPLYF. The CDR3 DNA, read in part, is TGTGCTAGCAGTCAATCAGGGGGGGATAATTCGCCC.

In its sample, this clone was seen a few times. Mouse gene names apply. The CDR3 end is not reached by the read, which stops 4 residues before it; the germline J gene fills it in. This chain joins TRBV14 and TRBJ2-4; 8 bases align to TRBD2. Per germline, CDR1 SGHDT and CDR2 FRDEAV. This CDR3 is 15 amino acids long. After removal of 2 bases from V and 0 bases from J, the junction contained 2 bases not matched to a gene. The CDR3 bases that were read are TGTGCCAGCAGTTTACTGGGGGTTAGTCAAAAC. This translates into CASSLLGVSQN. The whole CDR3 sequence is CASSLLGVSQNTLYF.

Of note for this clone: The gene symbols are mouse symbols. The CDR3 end is not reached by the read, which stops 4 residues before it; the germline J gene fills it in. This rearrangement joins TRBV29 to TRBJ1-2; TRBD1 might be the D (6 bases). Germline-derived CDR1 and CDR2 are MSHET and SYDVDS. Trimming took off 10 bases at V and 1 base at J, with 10 bases between the two ends. CDR3 length equals 12 residues. CDR3 loop: CAIRDKNSDYTF. Incomplete CDR3 DNA: TGTGCTATCCGGGACAAAAACTCC. Complete variable domain (other parts from reference TRBV29 and TRBJ1-2): DMKVTQMPRYLIKRMGENVLLECGQDMSHETMYWYRQDPGLGLQLIYISYDVDSNSEGDIPKGYRVSRKKREHFSLILDSAKTNQTSVYFCAIRDKNSDYTFGSGTRLLVI.

This clone turned up a few times. Each gene name is a mouse one. The CDR3 goes on 4 residues after the read ends, and that part is filled in from the germline J gene. The rearrangement joins TRBV13-2 to TRBJ1-2, with 7 nucleotides matching TRBD1. Per the germline V gene, CDR1 is NNHNN and CDR2 is SYGAGS (reference sequence). The J segment lost 2 bases and the V segment lost 1 base, leaving 5 bases of the junction unmatched. The CDR3 is made up of 15 amino acids. The CDR3 loop reads CASGDKARGNSDYTF. Incomplete CDR3 DNA: TGTGCCAGCGGTGATAAGGCCAGGGGGAACTCC.

This clone appeared a few times. All gene names here are mouse names. Sequencing ends 4 residues short of the CDR3 end; the germline J gene provides the rest. V is TRBV31 and J is TRBJ2-1, with 10 bases fitting TRBD2. The CDR3 has 15 amino acids. V shed 0 bases, J shed 5 bases, and the junction held 4 bases outside the gene matches. The V gene's germline CDR1 is GKSSPN and CDR2 SITVG. The sequenced part of the CDR3 DNA is TGTGCCTGGAGTCTCCGACTGGGGGGAAATGCT. Amino acids: CAWSLRLGGNA. The whole CDR3 is CAWSLRLGGNAEQFF. Together with reference TRBV31 and TRBJ2-1, the CDR3 gives the full variable domain: AQTIHQWPVAEIKAVGSPLSLGCTIKGKSSPNLYWYWQATGGTLQQLFYSITVGQVESVVQLNLSASRPKDDQFILSTEKLLLSHSGFYLCAWSLRLGGNAEQFFGPGTRLTVL.

This clone came up a few times. A single base separates this from a much larger clone, so it may be a read error. Any gene name here is a mouse gene name. The sequence runs out 4 residues before the end of the CDR3; the remainder is reconstructed from the germline J gene. In the same sample, other DNA sequences code for this CDR3. The rearrangement joins TRBV19 to TRBJ2-1, with TRBD1 as a possible D gene (6 bases). CDR1 and CDR2 from the germline V gene are FNHDT and SITEND (reference sequence). Between the trimmed V and J ends, which lost 5 bases and 0 bases, there was a span of 6 bases. The CDR3 sequence is 13 residues long. The CDR3 sequence: CASRTGNYAEQFF. CDR3 bases read: TGTGCCAGCAGGACAGGTAACTATGCT.

This clone came up a few times. The gene names given are mouse names. The CDR3 is cut off 4 residues early in the read; its end comes from the germline J gene. The chain links TRBV14 to TRBJ2-7; 9 nucleotides match TRBD1. Trimming cost V 2 bases and J 2 bases; bases outside gene matches: 2. The CDR3 covers 14 residues. Germline CDR1 is SGHDT and CDR2 is FRDEAV. The sequenced part of the CDR3 DNA is TGTGCCAGCAGTTTGGGGACAGGGACCTAT. Its translation is CASSLGTGTY. The CDR3 reads in full as CASSLGTGTYEQYF.

Points on this clone: Gene names are mouse gene names. The CDR3 is cut off 4 residues early in the read; its end comes from the germline J gene. The chain combines TRBV13-1 with TRBJ2-1, with 11 bases identical to TRBD2. From germline, CDR1 is NSHNY and CDR2 SYGAGN. The CDR3 spans 17 residues. With V trimmed by 4 bases and J by 1 base, 7 bases remained unmatched. Incomplete CDR3 DNA: TGTGCCAGCAGTAACTCCCGGGACTGGGGGAACTATGCT. It specifies CASSNSRDWGNYA. The full CDR3 is CASSNSRDWGNYAEQFF.

This clone was recorded a few times. Mouse names are used for the genes. The read ends 3 residues early relative to the CDR3; the germline J gene fills the gap. Other DNA variants within this sample encode the same CDR3. The chain uses TRBV13-2 and TRBJ1-6; 10 positions match TRBD1. TRBJ1-6 is placed among ORFs of uncertain function. This CDR3 is 16 amino acids long. CDR1 and CDR2 (germline): NNHNN, SYGAGS (reference sequence). The V gene end was trimmed by 0 bases and the J gene end by 7 bases; junction bases not matched to a gene: 4. The sequenced CDR3 bases are TGTGCCAGCGGTGATGCCCGGGACAGGGGAAATTCGCCC. This gives the protein CASGDARDRGNSP. The full CDR3 protein reads CASGDARDRGNSPLYF.

As concerns this clone: Gene names are the mouse ones. The missing CDR3 end, 4 residues past where the read stops, is filled in from the germline J gene. The sample has other DNA sequences that encode this CDR3 too. The chain combines TRBV13-1 with TRBJ2-3; TRBD2 matches 9 bases. Germline CDR1 NSHNY, CDR2 SYGAGN. CDR3 length: 15 residues. V lost 1 base, J lost 2 bases, and 2 bases stayed unmatched. The CDR3 reads CASSDPGGDAETLYF. Incomplete CDR3 DNA: TGTGCCAGCAGTGATCCTGGGGGGGATGCAGAA.

Turning to this clone: Gene names are mouse gene names. Read sequence stops 4 residues before the CDR3 end, and the germline J gene provides the missing end. The J gene is TRBJ2-1, the V gene TRBV31, with 12 bases matching TRBD2. The CDR3 contains 14 residues. Germline assignment: CDR1 GKSSPN and CDR2 SITVG. CDR3 residues: CAWTPGLGGAEQFF. The CDR3 bases that were read are TGTGCCTGGACCCCGGGACTGGGGGGCGCT.

This clone was found a few times. All gene names here are mouse names. The CDR3 end lies 4 residues beyond the end of the read and is filled in from the germline J gene. The chain employs TRBV1 and TRBJ1-1, with 8 positions matching TRBD1. CDR1 NSQYPW and CDR2 LRSPGD come from the germline V gene (reference sequence). The CDR3 length is 13 residues. Trimming removed 8 bases from V and 0 bases from J; junction bases left unmatched: 2. CDR3 region: CTCPGGSNTEVFF. CDR3 DNA (partial): TGCACCTGCCCAGGGGGCTCAAACACA.

This clone was recorded many times. Gene names and germline match the mouse. The CDR3 end falls 4 residues outside the read, so it is completed with the germline J gene. The sample carries other DNA sequences with the same CDR3. The chain couples TRBV19 to TRBJ2-3, with D hard to call. The CDR3 covers 14 residues. Germline assignment: CDR1 FNHDT and CDR2 SITEND (reference sequence). Trimming shortened V by 3 bases and J by 0 bases, and 8 bases separated the two germline ends. The DNA read from the CDR3 is TGTGCCAGCAGTAAGACATCTAGTGCAGAA. It is translated as CASSKTSSAE. The CDR3 as a whole reads CASSKTSSAETLYF.

With respect to this clone: All gene names here are mouse names. The CDR3 goes on 4 residues after the read ends, and that part is filled in from the germline J gene. The rearrangement joins TRBV31 to TRBJ2-2; D is possibly TRBD2 (6 bases). V lost 0 bases to trimming and J lost 1 base, with 9 bases between them. CDR1 GKSSPN and CDR2 SITVG come from the germline V gene. The CDR3 runs to 15 residues. CDR3 bases read: TGTGCCTGGAGTCTCCTACTGGGAAACACCGGG. Its translation is CAWSLLLGNTG. The entire CDR3 reads CAWSLLLGNTGQLYF.

This clone was seen more than once but under ten times. Mouse germline and gene names are used. From the germline J gene comes the end of the CDR3, since the read stops 4 residues before it. The rearrangement joins TRBV13-3 to TRBJ2-5; 10 bases are shared with TRBD1. Germline V lookup: CDR1 NNHDY, CDR2 SYVADS. This CDR3 is 15 amino acids long. The DNA read from the CDR3 is TGTGCCAGCAGTGTGCCGGGACAGGGGAGAGAC. Translated, it gives CASSVPGQGRD. The full CDR3 is CASSVPGQGRDTQYF.

Notes on this clone: Mouse gene names and germline throughout. Read coverage stops 4 residues before the CDR3 terminus; the germline J gene supplies the remainder. The chain links TRBV1 to TRBJ2-5, with a possible D match to TRBD1 (6 bases). This CDR3 spans 15 amino acids. With 0 bases removed from V and 3 bases from J, the gap between germline ends came to 10 bases. The germline V gene encodes CDR1 NSQYPW and CDR2 LRSPGD (reference sequence). The CDR3 sequence: CTCSADPGHQDTQYF. CDR3 DNA, as far as it was read: TGCACCTGCAGTGCAGATCCGGGACATCAAGAC.

A few counts support this clone. Genes here carry mouse names. The read ends 4 residues shy of where the CDR3 ends; the end is completed using the germline J gene. Distinct nucleotide sequences in the sample also encode this CDR3. V usage is TRBV13-1 and J usage is TRBJ1-2; 7 bases fit TRBD1. This CDR3 contains 15 residues. Germline loops: CDR1 NSHNY, CDR2 SYGAGN. CDR3 sequence reads: CASSDVTGDGSDYTF. Incomplete CDR3 DNA: TGTGCCAGCAGTGATGTCACAGGGGATGGGTCC.

Turning to this clone: Genes and germline are mouse. The read ends 3 residues early relative to the CDR3; the germline J gene fills the gap. V gene TRBV5 combines with J gene TRBJ1-6; possibly TRBD1 for D (6 bases). TRBJ1-6 is an open reading frame, and its role is uncertain. The CDR3 is made up of 14 amino acids. V dropped 3 bases and J dropped 5 bases, with 8 bases sitting between them. CDR1 LGHNA and CDR2 YNLKQL come from the germline V gene (reference sequence). The CDR3 sequence: CASSHRGDNSPLYF. The CDR3 DNA, read in part, is TGTGCCAGCAGCCACAGGGGAGATAATTCGCCC.

This clone turned up a few times. The gene names here belong to mouse. This sample includes further DNA sequences coding for the same CDR3. The CDR3 sequence is CASSQQGTGQLYF. CDR3 bases read: TGTGCCAGCAGTCAACAGGGCACCGGG. The rearrangement uses TRBV19 and TRBJ2-2, with a possible D match to TRBD1 (6 bases). The CDR3 extends 4 residues past the end of the read, so its final part is completed from the germline J gene. The V and J ends lost 4 bases and 4 bases respectively, with 8 bases between them. The germline gives CDR1 FNHDT, CDR2 SITEND (reference sequence). The CDR3 length is 13 residues.

Notes on this clone: All gene names here are mouse names. The read terminates 4 residues before the CDR3 end, so the remaining end is supplied by the germline J gene. V usage is TRBV13-3 and J usage is TRBJ2-3; 9 bases are shared with TRBD1. V dropped 4 bases and J dropped 0; count of bases not matched to a gene: 6. Germline-derived CDR1 and CDR2 are NNHDY and SYVADS. The CDR3 covers 16 residues. This CDR3 reads CASSRDRVRSAETLYF. The CDR3 bases that were read are TGTGCCAGCAGTCGGGACAGGGTGAGGAGTGCAGAA.

This clone was detected a few times. Gene and germline names: mouse. The CDR3 end is not reached by the read, which stops 4 residues before it; the germline J gene fills it in. The chain couples TRBV13-1 to TRBJ2-5; D might be TRBD2 (6 bases). CDR3 length: 15 residues. V gave up 2 bases and J gave up 0 bases, with 10 bases separating them. CDR1 and CDR2 (germline): NSHNY, SYGAGN. The CDR3 loop is CASSEGTFNQDTQYF. The part of the CDR3 DNA that was read is TGTGCCAGCAGTGAAGGGACTTTTAACCAAGAC.

A few counts support this clone. Gene names refer to mouse genes. The CDR3 extends 4 residues past the end of the read, so its final part is completed from the germline J gene. The V gene is TRBV13-2, the J gene TRBJ2-5; 8 bases align to TRBD2. The CDR3 covers 14 residues. Germline V CDR1 and CDR2: NNHNN, SYGAGS (reference sequence). CDR3: CASGEGGRGDTQYF. The covered CDR3 bases are TGTGCCAGCGGTGAGGGGGGGCGCGGAGAC.

Worth noting for this clone: Gene names are mouse gene names. The CDR3 extends 4 residues past the end of the read, so its final part is completed from the germline J gene. The rearrangement joins TRBV19 to TRBJ2-3; TRBD2 agrees at 8 bases. The germline V gene has CDR1 FNHDT and CDR2 SITEND (reference sequence). V was pared by 3 bases and J by 1 base, with 4 bases of the junction left unmatched. This CDR3 comprises 15 residues. The CDR3 bases that were read are TGTGCCAGCAGTACCCTACTGGGGGGTGCAGAA. Protein product: CASSTLLGGAE. The whole CDR3 sequence is CASSTLLGGAETLYF. Full variable domain (rest looked up from reference TRBV19 and TRBJ2-3): GGIITQTPKFLIGQEGQKLTLKCQQNFNHDTMYWYRQDSGKGLRLIYYSITENDLQKGDLSEGYDASREKKSSFSLTVTSAQKNEMAVFLCASSTLLGGAETLYFGSGTRLTVL.

Notes on this clone: Each gene name is a mouse one. The read ends 4 residues before the CDR3 terminus; that terminus is restored from the germline J gene. Distinct nucleotide sequences in the sample also encode this CDR3. This chain connects TRBV5 to TRBJ2-3; 12 bases agree with TRBD2. The length of the CDR3 is 16 residues. Germline CDR1 is LGHNA and CDR2 is YNLKQL (reference sequence). V lost 2 bases, J lost 1 base, and 1 base stayed unmatched. The CDR3 bases that were read are TGTGCCAGCAGCCAAAGGGACTGGGGGGGTGCAGAA. Translation gives CASSQRDWGGAE. The full-length CDR3 reads as CASSQRDWGGAETLYF.

This clone showed up just a few times. Any gene name here is a mouse gene name. The CDR3 end falls 3 residues outside the read, so it is completed with the germline J gene. This rearrangement joins TRBV13-3 to TRBJ1-6; maybe TRBD1 (5 bases). TRBJ1-6 belongs to the ORF category, with a function that is uncertain. This CDR3 spans 15 amino acids. In germline, CDR1 is NNHDY, CDR2 SYVADS. The V end lost 3 bases, the J end lost 3 bases, and 10 bases lay between the germline ends. The covered CDR3 bases are TGTGCCAGCAGTGTTGGGGGAGTCTATAATTCGCCC. Its translation is CASSVGGVYNSP. The entire CDR3 sequence reads CASSVGGVYNSPLYF.

Notes on this clone: Gene names are mouse gene names. The CDR3 is cut off 4 residues early in the read; its end comes from the germline J gene. V gene TRBV1 combines with J gene TRBJ2-7; unclear D gene. The CDR3 loop spans 12 amino acids. The germline gives CDR1 NSQYPW, CDR2 LRSPGD (reference sequence). CDR3 DNA (partial): TGCACCTGCAGTGCAGGTTCAGAT. Translating it yields CTCSAGSD. The whole CDR3 sequence is CTCSAGSDEQYF.

Of note for this clone: The gene names here belong to mouse. The read finishes 4 residues shy of the CDR3 end, and the germline J gene is used to complete it. The chain combines TRBV31 with TRBJ2-5, with D perhaps matching TRBD2 (6 bases). The CDR3 consists of 13 residues. In germline, CDR1 is GKSSPN, CDR2 SITVG. CDR3 DNA, as far as it was read: TGTGCCTGGAGTCCTCTGGGGAGTGAC. This gives the protein CAWSPLGSD. The whole CDR3 sequence reads CAWSPLGSDTQYF.

This clone has a handful of counts. Gene names denote mouse genes. Read sequence stops 4 residues before the CDR3 end, and the germline J gene provides the missing end. V gene TRBV1 combines with J gene TRBJ2-1, with D hard to call. The CDR3 has 13 residues. Trimming left V 6 bases short and J 2 bases short, with 8 bases between. Germline V gene data show CDR1 as NSQYPW and CDR2 as LRSPGD (reference sequence). The CDR3 bases that were read are TGCACCTGCAGCCCTCAGTACTATGCT. Protein sequence: CTCSPQYYA. The full CDR3 protein is CTCSPQYYAEQFF.

About this clone itself: Any gene name here is a mouse gene name. The read halts 4 residues ahead of the CDR3 end, with the missing end drawn from the germline J gene. The gene calls are TRBV1 and TRBJ2-7, with D perhaps TRBD1 (5 bases). Germline V gene lookup returns CDR1 NSQYPW and CDR2 LRSPGD (reference sequence). The CDR3 contains 14 residues. Partial CDR3 DNA: TGCACCTGCAGTGCAGATCAGACAGCGTAT. It codes for CTCSADQTAY. In full, the CDR3 reads CTCSADQTAYEQYF.